Each of the 2 T cell receptor beta chains below was sequenced from the same sample in a study of cytomegalovirus exposure and HLA in healthy donors listed by TCRdb under 2017. Libraries were built with the immunoSEQ multiplex PCR assay. For the multiplex PCR, a mixture combining 60 forward primers for TCR Vbeta segments and 13 reverse primers for TCR Jbeta segments was used. In TCRdb, the immuneACCESS table is reduced to in-frame sequences with V and J assigned. These tables do not hold every clone; where another copy was compared, an unresolved V gene accounts for under half, and the others remain unexplained. Within this sample are some 210,000 clones, with over 70% of them counted one time only. The top ten constitute roughly 1.3% of the sample. The source material was PBMCs. Receptor source: a young man in good health and CMV-seronegative.

The chain uses TRBV9 and TRBJ2-5; 10 bases are a match to TRBD1. V was pared by 3 bases and J by 9 bases, with 14 bases of the junction left unmatched. The CDR3 runs 16 residues. Looked up from germline, CDR1 is SGDLS and CDR2 is YYNGEE. The CDR3 protein is CASSAVPGQGTWAQYF. In DNA form, the CDR3 reads TGTGCCAGCAGCGCCGTACCGGGACAGGGGACCTGGGCCCAGTACTTC.

This sequence joins TRBV4-2 and TRBJ1-4; the match to TRBD1 covers 10 bases. Germline CDR1 is LGHNA and CDR2 is YNFKEQ. The V gene end was trimmed by 0 bases and the J gene end by 8 bases; junction bases not matched to a gene: 9. CDR3 length: 17 residues. In DNA form, the CDR3 reads TGTGCCAGCAGCCAAGATCCTCCGGGACAGGGGTGGGAAAAACTGTTTTTT. Translating it yields CASSQDPPGQGWEKLFF.